Listed here is a single TCR beta chain. The target antigen is unknown. The junction departs from germline at one end; a sequencing error may be responsible. PCR primers comprised 60 Vbeta and 13 Jbeta primers. The protocol was immunoSEQ multiplex PCR, while the TCRdb copy is restricted to in-frame clones and leaves out a portion. The data show some 110,000 clones, about three fifths seen once. The record originates from a study of cytomegalovirus exposure and HLA in healthy donors. General study results and limits: V- and J-gene trimming in TCR beta was tied to a missense DCLRE1C variant by an analysis performed later. It was assumed in the presence/absence analyses that sequencing depth was roughly uniform across donors. The listing of 150 to 200 TCR beta chains classed them as cytomegalovirus-associated.

The specimen was PBMCs. The receptor was derived from a woman aged 35 to 49 in good health and CMV-seropositive.

CDR3 in DNA: TGTGCTAGCAGTTGGGGACTAGCGGGAGTAGGAGAGACCCAGTACTTC. It encodes CASSWGLAGVGETQYF. The chain carries TRBV7-7 and TRBJ2-5; 14 nucleotides match TRBD2. From germline, CDR1 is SSHAT and CDR2 FNYEAQ (reference sequence). The CDR3 extends over 16 amino acids.